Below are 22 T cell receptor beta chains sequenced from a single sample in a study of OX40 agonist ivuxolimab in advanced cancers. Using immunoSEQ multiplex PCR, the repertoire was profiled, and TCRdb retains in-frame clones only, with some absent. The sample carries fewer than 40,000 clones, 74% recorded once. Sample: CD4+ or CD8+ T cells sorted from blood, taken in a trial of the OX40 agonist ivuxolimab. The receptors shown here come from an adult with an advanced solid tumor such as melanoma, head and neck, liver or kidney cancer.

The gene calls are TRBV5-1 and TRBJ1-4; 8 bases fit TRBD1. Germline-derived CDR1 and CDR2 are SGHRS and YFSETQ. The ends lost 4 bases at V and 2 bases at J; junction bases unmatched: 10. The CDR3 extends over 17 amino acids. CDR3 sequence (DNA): TGCGCCAGCAGCCCTCGGACAGGGAGGAGGACTAATGAAAAACTGTTTTTT. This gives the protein CASSPRTGRRTNEKLFF.

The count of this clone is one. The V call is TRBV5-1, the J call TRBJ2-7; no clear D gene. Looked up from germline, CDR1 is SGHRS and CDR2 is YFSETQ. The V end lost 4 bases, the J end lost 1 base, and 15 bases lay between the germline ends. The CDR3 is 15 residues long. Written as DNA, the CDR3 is TGCGCCAGCAGCCCCTCGCCCGCGGTGTCCTACGAGCAGTACGTC. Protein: CASSPSPAVSYEQYV.

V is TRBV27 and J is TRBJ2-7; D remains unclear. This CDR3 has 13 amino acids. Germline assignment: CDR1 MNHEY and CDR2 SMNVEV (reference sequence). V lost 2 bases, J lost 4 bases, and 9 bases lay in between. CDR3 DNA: TGTGCCAGCAGTTTAGGGATCGGATACGAGCAGTACTTC. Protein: CASSLGIGYEQYF.

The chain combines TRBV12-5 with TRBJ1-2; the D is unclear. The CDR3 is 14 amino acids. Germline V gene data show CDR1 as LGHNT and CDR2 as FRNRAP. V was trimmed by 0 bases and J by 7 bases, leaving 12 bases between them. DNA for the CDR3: TGTGCTAGTGGTTTGGTAGAGAGCTACCCTGGCTACACCTTC. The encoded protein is CASGLVESYPGYTF.

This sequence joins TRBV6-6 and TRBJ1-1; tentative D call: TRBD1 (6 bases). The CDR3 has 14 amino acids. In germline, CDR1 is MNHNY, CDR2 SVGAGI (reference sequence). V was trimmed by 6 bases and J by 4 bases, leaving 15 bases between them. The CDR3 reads CASRPQGLVTEAFF. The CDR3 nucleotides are TGTGCCAGCAGGCCACAGGGTTTGGTCACTGAAGCTTTCTTT.

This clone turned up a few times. The CDR3 DNA follows: TGTGCCAGCAGCTTACACAGGTACACTGAAGCTTTCTTT. This translates into CASSLHRYTEAFF. The gene calls are TRBV11-2 and TRBJ1-1, with a tentative D call TRBD1 (5 bases). In germline, CDR1 is SGHAT, CDR2 FQNNGV. This CDR3 spans 13 amino acids. V lost 2 bases to trimming and J lost 3 bases, with 7 bases between them.

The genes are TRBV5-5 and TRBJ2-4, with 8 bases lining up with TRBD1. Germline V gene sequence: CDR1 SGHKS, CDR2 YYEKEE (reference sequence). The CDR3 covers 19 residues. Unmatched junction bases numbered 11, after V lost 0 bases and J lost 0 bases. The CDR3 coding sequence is TGTGCCAGCAGCTTGGTAGGGACAGGTACGGACCTAGCCAAAAACATTCAGTACTTC. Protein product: CASSLVGTGTDLAKNIQYF.

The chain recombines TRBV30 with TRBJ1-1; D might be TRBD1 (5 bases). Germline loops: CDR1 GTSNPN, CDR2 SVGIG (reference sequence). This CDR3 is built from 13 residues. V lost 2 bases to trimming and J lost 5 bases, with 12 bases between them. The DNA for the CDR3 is TGTGCCTGGAGTAGACAGCTGGAAACTGAAGCTTTCTTT. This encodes CAWSRQLETEAFF.

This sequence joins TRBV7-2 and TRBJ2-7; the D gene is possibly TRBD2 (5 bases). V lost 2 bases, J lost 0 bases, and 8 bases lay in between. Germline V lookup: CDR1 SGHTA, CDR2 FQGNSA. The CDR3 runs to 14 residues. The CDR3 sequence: CASSLTGNSYEQYV. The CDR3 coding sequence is TGTGCCAGCAGCTTAACGGGGAACTCCTACGAGCAGTACGTC.

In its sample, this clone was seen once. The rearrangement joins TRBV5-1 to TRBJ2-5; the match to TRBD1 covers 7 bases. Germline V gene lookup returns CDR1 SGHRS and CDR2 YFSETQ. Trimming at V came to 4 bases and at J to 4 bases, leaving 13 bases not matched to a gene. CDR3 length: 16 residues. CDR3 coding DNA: TGCGCCAGCAGCACCCAGACAGGGAAAATTGGAGAGACCCAGTACTTC. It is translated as CASSTQTGKIGETQYF.

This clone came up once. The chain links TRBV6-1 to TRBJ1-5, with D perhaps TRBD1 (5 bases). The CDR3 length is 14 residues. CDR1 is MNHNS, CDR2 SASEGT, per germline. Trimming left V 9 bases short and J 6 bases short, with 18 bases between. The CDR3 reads CASGGFTRGQPQHF. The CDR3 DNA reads TGTGCCAGTGGGGGGTTTACCCGTGGTCAGCCCCAGCATTTT.

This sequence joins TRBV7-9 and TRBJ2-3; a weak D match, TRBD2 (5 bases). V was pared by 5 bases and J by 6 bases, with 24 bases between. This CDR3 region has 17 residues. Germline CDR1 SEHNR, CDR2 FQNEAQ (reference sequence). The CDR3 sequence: CASSDLFAVRGLDTQYF. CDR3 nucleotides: TGTGCCAGCAGCGACCTTTTTGCCGTACGGGGTTTGGATACGCAGTATTTT.

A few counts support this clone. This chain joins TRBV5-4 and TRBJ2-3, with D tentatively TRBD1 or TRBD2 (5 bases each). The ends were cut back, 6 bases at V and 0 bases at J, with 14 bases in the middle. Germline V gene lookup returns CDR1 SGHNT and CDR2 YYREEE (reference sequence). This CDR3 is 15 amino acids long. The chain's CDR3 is CASNRDGLSTDTQYF. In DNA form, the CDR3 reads TGTGCCAGCAACCGGGACGGGCTTAGCACAGATACGCAGTATTTT.

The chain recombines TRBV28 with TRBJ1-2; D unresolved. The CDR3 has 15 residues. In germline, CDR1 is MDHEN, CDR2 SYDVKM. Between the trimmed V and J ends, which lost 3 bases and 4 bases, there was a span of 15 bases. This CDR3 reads CASSLVQTSLYGYTF. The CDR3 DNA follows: TGTGCCAGCAGTTTGGTCCAGACGTCGCTCTATGGCTACACCTTC.

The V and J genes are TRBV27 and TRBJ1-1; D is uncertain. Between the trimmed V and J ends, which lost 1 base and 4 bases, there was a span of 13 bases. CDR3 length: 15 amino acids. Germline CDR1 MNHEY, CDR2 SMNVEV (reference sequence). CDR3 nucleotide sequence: TGTGCCAGCAGTTTATTTACGGCGGTAGGCACTGAAGCTTTCTTT. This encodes CASSLFTAVGTEAFF.

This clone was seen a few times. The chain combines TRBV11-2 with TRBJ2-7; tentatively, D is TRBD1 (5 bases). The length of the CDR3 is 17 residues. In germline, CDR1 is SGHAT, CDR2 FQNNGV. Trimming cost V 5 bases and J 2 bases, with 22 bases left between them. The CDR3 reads CASSPLFGQGLPYEQYF. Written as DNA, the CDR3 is TGTGCCAGCAGCCCCCTCTTTGGTCAGGGCCTGCCCTACGAGCAGTACTTC.

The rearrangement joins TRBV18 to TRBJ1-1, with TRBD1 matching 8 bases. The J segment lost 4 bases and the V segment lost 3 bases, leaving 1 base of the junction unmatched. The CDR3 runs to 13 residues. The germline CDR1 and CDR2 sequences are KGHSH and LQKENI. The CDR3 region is CASSPQGATEAFF. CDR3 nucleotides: TGTGCCAGCTCACCGCAGGGGGCCACTGAAGCTTTCTTT.

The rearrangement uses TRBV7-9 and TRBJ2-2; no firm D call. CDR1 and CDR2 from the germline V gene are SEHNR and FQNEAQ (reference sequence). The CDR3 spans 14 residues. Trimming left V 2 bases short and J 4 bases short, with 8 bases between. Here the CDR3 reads CASSLLTVTGELFF. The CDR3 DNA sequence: TGTGCCAGCAGCTTACTAACAGTCACCGGGGAGCTGTTTTTT.

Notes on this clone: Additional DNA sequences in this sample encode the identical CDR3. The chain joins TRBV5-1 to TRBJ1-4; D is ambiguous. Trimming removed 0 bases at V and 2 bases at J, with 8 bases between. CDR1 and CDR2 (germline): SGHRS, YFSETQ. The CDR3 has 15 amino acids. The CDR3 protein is CASSLVPGTNEKLFF. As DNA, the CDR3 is TGCGCCAGCAGCTTGGTTCCGGGGACTAATGAAAAACTGTTTTTT.

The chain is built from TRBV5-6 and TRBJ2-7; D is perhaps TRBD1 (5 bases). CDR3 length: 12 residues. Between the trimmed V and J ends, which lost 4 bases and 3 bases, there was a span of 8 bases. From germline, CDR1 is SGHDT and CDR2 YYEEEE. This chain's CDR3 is CASSRDSYEQYF. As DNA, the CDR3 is TGTGCCAGCAGCCGAGACAGCTACGAGCAGTACTTC.

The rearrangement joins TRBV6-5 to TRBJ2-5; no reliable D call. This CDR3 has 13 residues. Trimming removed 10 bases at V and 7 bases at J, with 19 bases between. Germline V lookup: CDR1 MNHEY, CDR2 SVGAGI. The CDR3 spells CATTPAGWMTQYF. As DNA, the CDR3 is TGTGCCACGACCCCAGCCGGGTGGATGACCCAGTACTTC.

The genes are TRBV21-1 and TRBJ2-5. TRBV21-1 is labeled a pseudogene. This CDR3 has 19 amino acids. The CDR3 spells CASSNRTSSRGNPKETQYF. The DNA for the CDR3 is TGTGCCAGCAGCAATAGGACCTCCAGCCGCGGAAACCCCAAAGAGACCCAGTACTTC.